This TCR beta chain was identified in a study of CD8 T cells in Susac syndrome. The study, taken as a whole, reports: As the study acknowledged, the number of individuals who were part of its TCR sequencing and HLA analysis was relatively small.

With random hexamers, roughly 0.45 to 1 ug RNA was reverse transcribed. TCRdb redid the calling of the immunoSEQ multiplex PCR reads with MiXCR, one entry per CDR3 protein. The table records 130,000 to 150,000 distinct CDR3 sequences, approximately 95% of them present only once. Notes on this clonotype: Its target is not known.

The CDR3 loop spans 13 amino acids. The V gene lost 8 bases and the J gene lost 2 bases, with 14 bases spanning the gap. The V gene's germline CDR1 is DFQATT and CDR2 SNEGSKA (reference sequence). This clonotype originated in a human donor in good health. Input material: CD8+ T cells from PBMCs. The V call is TRBV20-1, the J call TRBJ2-3; possibly TRBD2 for D (5 bases). CDR3: CSRPRENTDTQYF. In DNA, the CDR3 is TGCAGTAGACCCCGGGAAAACACAGATACGCAGTATTTT.